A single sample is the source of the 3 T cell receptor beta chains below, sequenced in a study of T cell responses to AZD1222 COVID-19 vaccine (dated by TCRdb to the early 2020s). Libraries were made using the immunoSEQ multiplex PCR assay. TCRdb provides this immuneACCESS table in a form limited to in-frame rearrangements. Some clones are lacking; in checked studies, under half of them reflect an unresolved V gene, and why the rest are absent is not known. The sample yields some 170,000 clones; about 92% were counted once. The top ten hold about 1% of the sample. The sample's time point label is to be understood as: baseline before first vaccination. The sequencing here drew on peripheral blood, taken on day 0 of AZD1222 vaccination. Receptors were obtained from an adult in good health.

CDR3 amino acids: CASSLLGDTEAFF. The CDR3 region has the DNA TGTGCCAGCAGTTTGTTGGGGGACACTGAAGCTTTCTTT. This chain links TRBV27 with TRBJ1-1, with D possibly being TRBD1 (5 bases). Trimming removed 3 bases at V and 3 bases at J, with 8 bases between. This CDR3 has 13 amino acids. Germline V gene data show CDR1 as MNHEY and CDR2 as SMNVEV (reference sequence).

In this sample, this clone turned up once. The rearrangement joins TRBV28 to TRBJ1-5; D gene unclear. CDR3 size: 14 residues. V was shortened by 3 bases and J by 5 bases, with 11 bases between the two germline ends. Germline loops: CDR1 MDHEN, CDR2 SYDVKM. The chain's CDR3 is CASSFIGPHQPQHF. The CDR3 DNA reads TGTGCCAGCAGTTTTATTGGGCCCCATCAGCCCCAGCATTTT.

The CDR3 region is CASSQANGGGADSGNTIYF. CDR3 nucleotides: TGCGCCAGCAGCCAAGCCAATGGGGGGGGCGCGGACTCTGGAAACACCATATATTTT. The chain combines TRBV4-1 with TRBJ1-3, with a weak D call TRBD1 (6 bases). The CDR3 is 19 amino acids. V dropped 1 base and J dropped 0 bases, with 19 bases sitting between them. CDR1 and CDR2 from the germline V gene are MGHRA and YSYEKL.